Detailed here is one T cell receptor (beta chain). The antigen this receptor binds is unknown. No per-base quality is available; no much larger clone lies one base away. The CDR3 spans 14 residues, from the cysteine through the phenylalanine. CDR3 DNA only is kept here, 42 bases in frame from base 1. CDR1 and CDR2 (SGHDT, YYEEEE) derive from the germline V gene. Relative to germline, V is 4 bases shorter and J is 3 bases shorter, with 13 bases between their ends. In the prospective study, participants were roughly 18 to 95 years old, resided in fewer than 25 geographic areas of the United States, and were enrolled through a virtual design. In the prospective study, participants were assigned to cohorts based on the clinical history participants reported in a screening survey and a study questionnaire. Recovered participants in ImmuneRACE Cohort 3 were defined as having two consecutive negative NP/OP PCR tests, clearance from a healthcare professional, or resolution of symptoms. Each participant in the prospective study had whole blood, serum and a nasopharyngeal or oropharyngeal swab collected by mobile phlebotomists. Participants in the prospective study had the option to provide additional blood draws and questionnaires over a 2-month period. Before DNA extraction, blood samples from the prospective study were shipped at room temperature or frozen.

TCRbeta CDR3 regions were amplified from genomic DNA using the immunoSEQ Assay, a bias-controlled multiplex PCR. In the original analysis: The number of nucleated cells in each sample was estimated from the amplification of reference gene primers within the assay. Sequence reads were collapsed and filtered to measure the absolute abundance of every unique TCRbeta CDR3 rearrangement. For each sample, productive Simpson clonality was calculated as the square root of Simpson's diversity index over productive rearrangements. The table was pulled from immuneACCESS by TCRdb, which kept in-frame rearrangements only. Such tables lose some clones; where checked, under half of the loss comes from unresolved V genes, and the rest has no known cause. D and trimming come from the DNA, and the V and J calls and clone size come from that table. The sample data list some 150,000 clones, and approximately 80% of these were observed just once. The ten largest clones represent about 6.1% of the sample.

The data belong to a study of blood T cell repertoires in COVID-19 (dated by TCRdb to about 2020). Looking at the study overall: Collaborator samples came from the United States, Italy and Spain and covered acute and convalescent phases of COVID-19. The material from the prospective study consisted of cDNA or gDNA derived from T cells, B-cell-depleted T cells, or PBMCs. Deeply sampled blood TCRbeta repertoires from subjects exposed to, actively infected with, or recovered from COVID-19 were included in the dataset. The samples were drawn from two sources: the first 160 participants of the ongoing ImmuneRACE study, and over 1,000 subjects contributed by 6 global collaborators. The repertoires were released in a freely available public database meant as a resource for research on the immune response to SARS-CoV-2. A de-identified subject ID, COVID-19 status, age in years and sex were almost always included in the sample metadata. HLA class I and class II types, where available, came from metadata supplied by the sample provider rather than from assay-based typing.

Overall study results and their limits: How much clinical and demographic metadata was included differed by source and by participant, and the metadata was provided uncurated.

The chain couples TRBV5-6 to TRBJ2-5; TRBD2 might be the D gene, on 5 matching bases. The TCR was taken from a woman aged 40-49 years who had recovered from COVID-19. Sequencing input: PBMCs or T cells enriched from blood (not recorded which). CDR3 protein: CASSPGLVKETQYF. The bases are TGTGCCAGCAGCCCAGGACTCGTTAAAGAGACCCAGTACTTC.